Described below is a single TCR beta chain sequence and its context. The antigen is undetermined. These data belong to a study of cytomegalovirus exposure and HLA in healthy donors. General observations from the study: Among the most significant clusters, several appeared linked to common viral pathogens in a later analysis. The listing of 150 to 200 TCR beta chains classed them as cytomegalovirus-associated. TRBV6-2, TRBV6-3 and some other V segments were excluded as indistinguishable.

The germline gives CDR1 SGHTA, CDR2 FQGNSA. The CDR3 has 15 amino acids. V trimming: 5 bases; J trimming: 4 bases; junction bases outside the gene matches: 5. Use of 60 Vbeta and 13 Jbeta primers characterized the PCR. Measured with immunoSEQ multiplex PCR; TCRdb has only the in-frame clones, and not every one. The table includes 55,000 to 65,000 clones, approximately 83% detected once. Nominal health characterized the donors when sampled, though unrecorded immune exposures were likely. This clonotype was sampled from a human donor in good health. V is TRBV7-2 and J is TRBJ2-2, with 9 positions matching TRBD1. Sequencing was done on a sample of PBMCs. DNA of the CDR3: TGTGCCAGCAGCCCCGGGACAGGGTTCACCGGGGAGCTGTTTTTT. Translating it yields CASSPGTGFTGELFF.